Sequencing of this T cell receptor (beta chain) was carried out in a study of CD4+ T cells in melanoma. Study-wide results and limits: Diverse differentiation states were reported for melanoma neoantigen-specific CD4+ T cells. A reported correlation linked neoantigen-specific CD4+ T cells to CD8+, macrophage and B cell function.

With respect to this clone: Its antigen is still unknown.

The germline V and J ends were trimmed by 9 bases and 3 bases, with 18 bases remaining between them. The CDR3 has 15 residues. Germline V gene sequence: CDR1 LNHDA, CDR2 SQIVND (reference sequence). The method was immunoSEQ multiplex PCR; TCRdb's version includes in-frame clones alone and lacks a portion of them. The sample contains more than 15,000 clones, over 70% of which appear only once. Sequencing input: cells from a culture (not recorded whether cultured in vitro). The chain employs TRBV19 and TRBJ1-5, with no clear D. This sequence was found in a human donor with melanoma. The CDR3 spells CASSPVPVHNQPQHF. The CDR3 DNA reads TGTGCCAGCAGTCCCGTCCCCGTGCACAATCAGCCCCAGCATTTT.